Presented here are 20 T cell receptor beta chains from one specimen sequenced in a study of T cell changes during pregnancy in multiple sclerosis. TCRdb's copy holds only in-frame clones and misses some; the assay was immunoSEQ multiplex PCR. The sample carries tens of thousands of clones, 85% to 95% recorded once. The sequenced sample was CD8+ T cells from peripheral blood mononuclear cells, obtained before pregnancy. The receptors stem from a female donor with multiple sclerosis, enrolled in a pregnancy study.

The CDR3 here is CASSLSSRDTEAFF. DNA for the CDR3: TGTGCCAGCAGCTTGTCTTCCCGGGACACTGAAGCTTTCTTT. This chain joins TRBV5-6 and TRBJ1-1; D gene unclear. This CDR3 spans 14 amino acids. Germline V gives CDR1 SGHDT, CDR2 YYEEEE. Trimming left V 1 base short and J 3 bases short, with 10 bases between.

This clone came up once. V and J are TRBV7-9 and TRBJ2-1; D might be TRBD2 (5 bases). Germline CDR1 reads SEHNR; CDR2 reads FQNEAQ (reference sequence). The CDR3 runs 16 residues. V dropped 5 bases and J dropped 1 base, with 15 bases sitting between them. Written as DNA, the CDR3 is TGTGCCAGCAGCCCAGCGGATGGGGAATCCTACAATGAGCAGTTCTTC. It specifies CASSPADGESYNEQFF.

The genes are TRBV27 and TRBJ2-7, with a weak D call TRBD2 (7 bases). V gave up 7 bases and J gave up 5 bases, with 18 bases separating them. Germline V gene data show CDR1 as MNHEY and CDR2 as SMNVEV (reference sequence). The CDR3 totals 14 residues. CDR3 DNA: TGTGCCAGCACCATGCGAGGGGGGGACCACGAGCAGTACTTC. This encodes CASTMRGGDHEQYF.

The CDR3 sequence: CASSLLAGNQPQHF. The CDR3 DNA follows: TGTGCCAGCAGTTTATTGGCGGGGAATCAGCCCCAGCATTTT. The rearrangement joins TRBV27 to TRBJ1-5; no firm D call. The CDR3 is 14 amino acids. Between the trimmed V and J ends, which lost 1 base and 4 bases, there was a span of 8 bases. Germline V gene data show CDR1 as MNHEY and CDR2 as SMNVEV (reference sequence).

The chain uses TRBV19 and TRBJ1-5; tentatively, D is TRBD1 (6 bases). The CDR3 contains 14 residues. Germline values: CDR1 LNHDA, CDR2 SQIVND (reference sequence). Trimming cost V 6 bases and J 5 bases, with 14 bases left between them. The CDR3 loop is CASSLQGRDQPQHF. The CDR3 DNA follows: TGTGCCAGTAGCCTACAGGGTCGGGATCAGCCCCAGCATTTT.

The CDR3 DNA reads as TGTGCCAGCAGTCCCGAAGCCGTCAATGAGCAGTTCTTC. Encoded protein: CASSPEAVNEQFF. This rearrangement joins TRBV27 to TRBJ2-1; no clear D gene. This CDR3 is 13 amino acids long. Germline assignment: CDR1 MNHEY and CDR2 SMNVEV (reference sequence). Trimming shortened V by 5 bases and J by 6 bases, and 11 bases separated the two germline ends.

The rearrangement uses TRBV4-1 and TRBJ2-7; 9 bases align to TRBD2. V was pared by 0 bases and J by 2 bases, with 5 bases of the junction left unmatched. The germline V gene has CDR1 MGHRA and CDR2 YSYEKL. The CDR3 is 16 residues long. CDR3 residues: CASSQDATSGTYEQYF. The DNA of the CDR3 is TGCGCCAGCAGCCAAGATGCGACTAGCGGAACCTACGAGCAGTACTTC.

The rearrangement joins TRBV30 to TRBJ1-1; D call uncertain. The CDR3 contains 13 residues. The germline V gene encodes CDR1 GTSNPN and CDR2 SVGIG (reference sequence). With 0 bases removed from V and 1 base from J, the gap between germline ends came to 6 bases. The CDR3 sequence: CAWSVIRNTEAFF. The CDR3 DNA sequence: TGTGCCTGGAGTGTAATTCGGAACACTGAAGCTTTCTTT.

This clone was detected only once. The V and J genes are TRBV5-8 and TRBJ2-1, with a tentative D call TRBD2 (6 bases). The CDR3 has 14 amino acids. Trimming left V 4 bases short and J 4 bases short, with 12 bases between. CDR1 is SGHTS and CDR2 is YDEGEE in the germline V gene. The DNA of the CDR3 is TGTGCCAGCAGCCGACCGGGAGATTACAATGAGCAGTTCTTC. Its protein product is CASSRPGDYNEQFF.

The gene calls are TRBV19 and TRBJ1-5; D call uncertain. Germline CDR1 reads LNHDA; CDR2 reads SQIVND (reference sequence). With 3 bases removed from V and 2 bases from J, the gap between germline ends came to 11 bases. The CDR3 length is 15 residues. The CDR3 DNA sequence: TGTGCCAGTAGTATCTACGGGGAAGGCAATCAGCCCCAGCATTTT. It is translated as CASSIYGEGNQPQHF.

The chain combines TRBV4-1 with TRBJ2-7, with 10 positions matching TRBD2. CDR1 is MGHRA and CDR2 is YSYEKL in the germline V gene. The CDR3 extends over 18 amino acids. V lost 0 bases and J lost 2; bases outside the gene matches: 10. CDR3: CASSQDPLTSGHAYEQYF. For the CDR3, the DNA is TGCGCCAGCAGCCAAGATCCCCTGACTAGCGGGCATGCCTACGAGCAGTACTTC.

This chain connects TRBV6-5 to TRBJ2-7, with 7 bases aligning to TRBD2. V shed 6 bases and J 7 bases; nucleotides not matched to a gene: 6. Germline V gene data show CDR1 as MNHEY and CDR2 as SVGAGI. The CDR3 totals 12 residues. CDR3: CASSPGGNEQYF. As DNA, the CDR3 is TGTGCCAGCAGCCCGGGGGGAAATGAGCAGTACTTC.

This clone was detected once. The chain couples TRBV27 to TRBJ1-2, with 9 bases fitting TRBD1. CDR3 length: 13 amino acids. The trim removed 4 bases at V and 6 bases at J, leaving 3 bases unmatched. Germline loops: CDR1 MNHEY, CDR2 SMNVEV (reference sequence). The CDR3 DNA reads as TGTGCCAGCAGTTACGACAGGGGGAATGGCTACACCTTC. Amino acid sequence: CASSYDRGNGYTF.

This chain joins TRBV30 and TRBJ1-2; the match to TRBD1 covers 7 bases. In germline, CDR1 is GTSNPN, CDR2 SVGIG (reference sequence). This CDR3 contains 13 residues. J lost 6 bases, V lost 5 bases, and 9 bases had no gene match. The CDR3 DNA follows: TGTGCCTGGGACACCGGGACAGCGGATGGCTACACCTTC. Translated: CAWDTGTADGYTF. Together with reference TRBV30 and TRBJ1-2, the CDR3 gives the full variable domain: SQTIHQWPATLVQPVGSPLSLECTVEGTSNPNLYWYRQAAGRGLQLLFYSVGIGQISSEVPQNLSASRPQDRQFILSSKKLLLSDSGFYLCAWDTGTADGYTFGSGTRLTVV.

Here the CDR3 DNA reads TGTGCCAGCAGCGCGGGACTAGCGGCAGGCAATGAGCAGTTCTTC. The encoded protein is CASSAGLAAGNEQFF. The gene calls are TRBV9 and TRBJ2-1; the match to TRBD2 covers 11 bases. Germline V gene lookup returns CDR1 SGDLS and CDR2 YYNGEE. The ends lost 3 bases at V and 6 bases at J; junction bases unmatched: 5. CDR3 length: 15 residues.

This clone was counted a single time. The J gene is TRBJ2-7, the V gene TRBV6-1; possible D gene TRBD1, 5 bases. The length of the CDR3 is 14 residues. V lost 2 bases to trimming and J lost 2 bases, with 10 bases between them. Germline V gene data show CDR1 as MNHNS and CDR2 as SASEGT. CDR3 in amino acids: CASSEITGAYEQYF. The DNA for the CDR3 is TGTGCCAGCAGTGAAATTACAGGAGCCTACGAGCAGTACTTC.

The CDR3 bases are TGTGCCAGCAGTGAAGACAGGGCCACTGAAGCTTTCTTT. It encodes CASSEDRATEAFF. This rearrangement joins TRBV6-1 to TRBJ1-1; D may be TRBD1 (6 bases). Germline loops: CDR1 MNHNS, CDR2 SASEGT. Trimming took off 1 base at V and 4 bases at J, with 7 bases between the two ends. This CDR3 comprises 13 residues.

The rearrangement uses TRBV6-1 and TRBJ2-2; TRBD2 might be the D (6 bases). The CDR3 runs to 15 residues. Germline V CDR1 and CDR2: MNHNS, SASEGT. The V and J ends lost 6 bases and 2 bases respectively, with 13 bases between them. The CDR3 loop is CASREGPSNTGELFF. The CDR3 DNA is TGTGCCAGCAGGGAGGGACCGAGTAACACCGGGGAGCTGTTTTTT.

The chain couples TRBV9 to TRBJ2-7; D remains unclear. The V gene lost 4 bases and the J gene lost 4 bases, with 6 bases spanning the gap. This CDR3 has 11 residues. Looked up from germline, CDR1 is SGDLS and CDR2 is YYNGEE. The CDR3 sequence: CASSSGYEQYF. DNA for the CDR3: TGTGCCAGCAGCTCCGGGTACGAGCAGTACTTC.

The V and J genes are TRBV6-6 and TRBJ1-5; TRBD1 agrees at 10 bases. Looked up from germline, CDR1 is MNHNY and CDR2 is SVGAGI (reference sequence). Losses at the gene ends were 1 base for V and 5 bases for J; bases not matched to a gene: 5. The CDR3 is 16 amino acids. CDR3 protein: CASSYFRQGADQPQHF. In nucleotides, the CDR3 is TGTGCCAGCAGTTACTTCCGACAGGGGGCCGATCAGCCCCAGCATTTT.